These T cell receptor beta chains were read from a single sample in a study of blood T cell repertoires in COVID-19. The data were produced by immunoSEQ multiplex PCR, yet TCRdb's version contains in-frame clones alone and is incomplete. The sample lists a few hundred thousand clones, about 86% occurring once. Sequencing was done on a sample of PBMCs or T cells enriched from blood (not recorded which). All receptors derive from a man aged 25 to 40 with acute COVID-19. CDR3s include the opening cysteine and the closing phenylalanine or tryptophan. The order of the fields is clone size, J gene, D gene, V gene, CDR3 protein, CDR3 DNA. D genes are given only for firm matches. Not every row has a clone size; where given, it reads once, few, many or a size class.

clone size: many
J gene: TRBJ1-3
D gene: -
V gene: TRBV5-1
CDR3 protein: CASSLTGRGNTIYF
CDR3 DNA: TGCGCCAGCAGCTTGACAGGGAGAGGAAACACCATATATTTT

clone size: -
J gene: TRBJ1-2
D gene: TRBD1
V gene: TRBV7-2
CDR3 protein: CASSQDRGTRYTF
CDR3 DNA: TGTGCCAGCAGCCAGGACAGGGGAACACGCTACACCTTC

clone size: -
J gene: TRBJ1-4
D gene: -
V gene: TRBV15
CDR3 protein: CATSRDRVVNEKLFF
CDR3 DNA: TGTGCCACCAGCAGAGATCGGGTAGTAAATGAAAAACTGTTTTTT

clone size: -
J gene: TRBJ2-5
D gene: -
V gene: TRBV5-6
CDR3 protein: CASSSSGSAAETQYF
CDR3 DNA: TGTGCCAGCAGCTCCAGCGGGTCAGCGGCCGAGACCCAGTACTTC

clone size: -
J gene: TRBJ1-4
D gene: -
V gene: TRBV28
CDR3 protein: CASGSPRRGLFF
CDR3 DNA: TGTGCCAGCGGATCCCCCCGCAGAGGGCTGTTTTTT

clone size: -
J gene: TRBJ2-5
D gene: -
V gene: TRBV12-3/TRBV12-4
CDR3 protein: CASSSGEETQYF
CDR3 DNA: TGTGCCAGCAGTTCGGGGGAAGAGACCCAGTACTTC

clone size: once
J gene: TRBJ2-1
D gene: TRBD2
V gene: TRBV27
CDR3 protein: CASSTLAGGPRDEQFF
CDR3 DNA: TGTGCCAGCAGTACATTAGCGGGGGGGCCGAGGGATGAGCAGTTCTTC

clone size: -
J gene: TRBJ2-3
D gene: -
V gene: TRBV6-5
CDR3 protein: CASSLGDLQYF
CDR3 DNA: TGTGCCAGCAGTTTGGGCGATTTACAGTATTTT

clone size: -
J gene: TRBJ2-2
D gene: -
V gene: TRBV27
CDR3 protein: CASSRKGQTNTGELFF
CDR3 DNA: TGTGCCAGCAGTCGAAAAGGACAGACGAACACCGGGGAGCTGTTTTTT

clone size: -
J gene: TRBJ2-2
D gene: -
V gene: TRBV4-2
CDR3 protein: CASSQHGIETGELFF
CDR3 DNA: TGTGCCAGCAGCCAACACGGTATTGAGACCGGGGAGCTGTTTTTT

clone size: -
J gene: TRBJ1-6
D gene: TRBD1
V gene: TRBV7-9
CDR3 protein: CASSLGQGARSPLHF
CDR3 DNA: TGTGCCAGCAGCTTAGGGCAGGGGGCTCGTTCACCCCTCCACTTT

clone size: -
J gene: TRBJ1-6
D gene: TRBD1
V gene: TRBV28
CDR3 protein: CASRRTGGVYNSPLHF
CDR3 DNA: TGTGCCAGCAGGCGCACAGGGGGCGTGTATAATTCACCCCTCCACTTT

clone size: -
J gene: TRBJ2-5
D gene: -
V gene: TRBV4-2
CDR3 protein: CASSQEHGAPQETQYF
CDR3 DNA: TGTGCCAGCAGCCAAGAGCATGGGGCCCCACAAGAGACCCAGTACTTC

clone size: -
J gene: TRBJ1-1
D gene: TRBD1
V gene: TRBV25-1
CDR3 protein: CASSDPGQGSTEAFF
CDR3 DNA: TGTGCCAGCAGCGACCCGGGACAGGGTTCCACTGAAGCTTTCTTT

clone size: once
J gene: TRBJ1-2
D gene: TRBD1
V gene: TRBV5-1
CDR3 protein: CASSLAGQPNYGYTF
CDR3 DNA: TGTGCCAGCAGCCTAGCGGGACAGCCAAACTATGGCTACACCTTC

clone size: -
J gene: TRBJ2-1
D gene: TRBD2
V gene: TRBV11-2
CDR3 protein: CASRRLAGWPYNEQFF
CDR3 DNA: TGTGCCAGCAGAAGACTAGCGGGATGGCCCTACAATGAGCAGTTCTTC

clone size: -
J gene: TRBJ2-1
D gene: -
V gene: TRBV3-1/TRBV3-2
CDR3 protein: CASSQEFRAEKTQFF
CDR3 DNA: TGTGCCAGCAGCCAAGAATTCAGGGCGGAAAAGACGCAGTTCTTC